The clone carrying this T cell receptor (beta chain) has a single count. The authors' processing: The assay estimated nucleated cells by amplifying reference gene primers. TCRdb's copy holds only in-frame clones and misses some; the assay was immunoSEQ multiplex PCR. Clone size and the V and J calls come from that table; the DNA yielded D and trimming. Of over 150,000 clones listed, 85% were seen once; the top ten hold 1% to 1.2%. The data stem from a study of blood T cell repertoires in COVID-19. Study details: Researchers got acute and convalescent COVID-19 samples from the United States, Italy and Spain. The analysed material was cDNA or gDNA that came from T cells, B-cell-depleted T cells, or PBMCs.

V shed 3 bases and J 8 bases; nucleotides not matched to a gene: 10. The CDR3 runs 15 residues. Germline CDR1 is SQVTM and CDR2 is ANQGSEA. The clonotype was recovered from a man aged 35 to 55 with acute or convalescent COVID-19. Input material: peripheral blood. This rearrangement joins TRBV29-1 to TRBJ2-1, with 10 bases lining up with TRBD2. This chain's CDR3 is CSVDSFLAGAYEQFF. The CDR3 region has the DNA TGCAGCGTTGATTCGTTTCTAGCGGGGGCGTATGAGCAGTTCTTC.